Below, 17 T cell receptor beta chains from the same sample are listed, as sequenced in a study of T-cell reconstitution after alpha-beta-depleted transplantation in children. Unique molecular identifiers tagged the TCRbeta library. Each CDR3 protein is one row after TCRdb ran MiXCR on the PCR reads. The sample shows approximately 650,000 distinct CDR3 sequences, less than 15% of them seen only once. The sample here was PBMCs, taken before TCRalphabeta/CD19-depleted stem cell transplant. The receptors shown here come from a girl between 2 and 10 years old with congenital amegakaryocytic thrombocytopenia, due to receive a stem cell transplant.

This clonotype was seen ten or more times. CDR3 region: CASSRTDDGGNTIYF. CDR3 nucleotides: TGTGCCAGCAGCCGGACCGACGACGGTGGAAACACCATATATTTT. This rearrangement joins TRBV3-1 to TRBJ1-3; D remains ambiguous. This CDR3 contains 15 residues. Germline loops: CDR1 LGHDT, CDR2 YNNKEL (reference sequence). Trimming stripped 4 bases from V and 3 bases from J, with 13 bases between. The whole variable domain, filled in from reference TRBV3-1 and TRBJ1-3, reads DTAVSQTPKYLVTQMGNDKSIKCEQNLGHDTMYWYKQDSKKFLKIMFSYNNKELIINETVPNRFSPKSPDKAHLNLHINSLELGDSAVYFCASSRTDDGGNTIYFGEGSWLTVV.

This clonotype has ten or more counts. The genes are TRBV7-8 and TRBJ2-1, with 12 bases identical to TRBD2. CDR3 length equals 15 residues. CDR1 SGHVS and CDR2 FQNEAQ come from the germline V gene. V gave up 1 base and J gave up 9 bases; unmatched junction bases: 4. CDR3 coding DNA: TGTGCCAGCAGCTTAGTGGCTAGCGGGAGGGCTGAGCAGTTCTTC. Protein product: CASSLVASGRAEQFF.

The chain joins TRBV23-1 to TRBJ1-2; D may be TRBD1 (6 bases). TRBV23-1 carries the ORF label, with uncertain function. The CDR3 has 13 amino acids. The ends were cut back, 1 base at V and 4 bases at J, with 7 bases in the middle. In DNA, the CDR3 is TGCGCCAGCAGTCAATTACAGGGCTATGGCTACACCTTC. This sequence encodes CASSQLQGYGYTF.

This clonotype was recorded a few times. This chain uses TRBV9 with TRBJ2-2; TRBD1 agrees at 8 bases. The CDR3 loop spans 15 amino acids. V dropped 6 bases and J dropped 3; count of bases not matched to a gene: 7. Germline assignment: CDR1 SGDLS and CDR2 YYNGEE. The CDR3 loop reads CASNLRGQDTGELFF. CDR3 bases: TGTGCCAGCAACCTCAGGGGGCAGGACACCGGGGAGCTGTTTTTT.

This clonotype was seen a few times. J is TRBJ2-3 and V is TRBV7-2; D remains unclear. Deletions cut 4 bases from V and 0 bases from J, with 14 bases between. In germline, CDR1 is SGHTA, CDR2 FQGNSA. This CDR3 is 16 amino acids long. CDR3 amino acids: CASSSRRSESTDTQYF. Written as DNA, the CDR3 is TGTGCCAGCAGCTCTAGACGGAGCGAAAGCACAGATACGCAGTATTTT.

This clonotype has at least ten counts. V is TRBV28 and J is TRBJ2-1; D ambiguous. CDR3 length: 12 residues. Germline CDR1 MDHEN, CDR2 SYDVKM. Trimming removed 2 bases at V and 9 bases at J, with 8 bases between. CDR3 sequence reads: CASSLSRAEQFF. The CDR3 nucleotides are TGTGCCAGCAGTTTAAGTAGGGCTGAGCAGTTCTTC.

This clonotype occurred a few times. The chain couples TRBV18 to TRBJ1-6, with unresolved D. The CDR3 spans 17 residues. Germline lookup yields CDR1 KGHSH and CDR2 LQKENI. V was trimmed by 0 bases and J by 0 bases, leaving 9 bases between them. CDR3: CASSPPTARSYNSPLHF. The CDR3 nucleotides are TGTGCCAGCTCACCACCAACCGCTCGCTCCTATAATTCACCCCTCCACTTT.

V gene TRBV28 combines with J gene TRBJ2-1; 7 bases are shared with TRBD2. Germline CDR1 is MDHEN and CDR2 is SYDVKM. The CDR3 has 15 amino acids. Losses at the gene ends were 6 bases for V and 2 bases for J; bases not matched to a gene: 7. The CDR3, as DNA: TGTGCCAGCAGCCTGGGGGGGTGGACCTACAATGAGCAGTTCTTC. It specifies CASSLGGWTYNEQFF.

This clonotype was recorded at least ten times. The chain uses TRBV3-1 and TRBJ2-1, with 8 bases lining up with TRBD2. Unmatched junction bases numbered 13, after V lost 6 bases and J lost 0 bases. Germline assignment: CDR1 LGHDT and CDR2 YNNKEL (reference sequence). The CDR3 totals 18 residues. CDR3: CASSEVIRSGSSYNEQFF. CDR3 DNA: TGTGCCAGCAGTGAGGTCATACGAAGCGGGAGCTCCTACAATGAGCAGTTCTTC.

In this sample, this clonotype turned up many times. The chain employs TRBV20-1 and TRBJ2-1, with D maybe TRBD1 (7 bases). The length of the CDR3 is 17 residues. V lost 1 base to trimming and J lost 4 bases, with 20 bases between them. Germline-derived CDR1 and CDR2 are DFQATT and SNEGSKA (reference sequence). The CDR3 here is CSARVGGGEAYYNEQFF. CDR3 nucleotides: TGCAGTGCTAGAGTAGGAGGGGGCGAAGCCTATTACAATGAGCAGTTCTTC.

The chain couples TRBV4-2 to TRBJ2-7, with TRBD1 matching over 9 bases. V gave up 2 bases and J gave up 3 bases; unmatched junction bases: 8. Germline CDR1 reads LGHNA; CDR2 reads YNFKEQ. CDR3 size: 16 residues. CDR3 nucleotides: TGTGCCAGCAGCCAATGGTCCGGGACAGGGTTCTACGAGCAGTACTTC. It codes for CASSQWSGTGFYEQYF.

The sample holds many counts of this clonotype. The rearrangement joins TRBV20-1 to TRBJ1-5; D is unclear. This CDR3 has 12 amino acids. Germline loops: CDR1 DFQATT, CDR2 SNEGSKA (reference sequence). V was pared by 3 bases and J by 5 bases, with 8 bases between. This CDR3 is CSARGSDQPQHF. The CDR3 coding sequence is TGCAGTGCTAGGGGCAGTGATCAGCCCCAGCATTTT.

This clonotype has at least ten counts. The V call is TRBV5-1, the J call TRBJ2-1, with 8 positions matching TRBD2. V lost 7 bases and J lost 7; bases outside the gene matches: 16. The CDR3 sequence is 16 residues long. The germline gives CDR1 SGHRS, CDR2 YFSETQ. This chain's CDR3 is CASSGGPAGVGNEQFF. CDR3 in DNA: TGCGCCAGCTCGGGGGGGCCAGCGGGAGTGGGAAATGAGCAGTTCTTC.

This clonotype came up many times. The rearrangement joins TRBV11-2 to TRBJ1-1; TRBD1 might be the D (5 bases). Trimming pared 3 bases from V and 1 base from J, leaving 12 bases between. CDR1 and CDR2 from the germline V gene are SGHAT and FQNNGV. CDR3 size: 15 residues. CDR3 DNA: TGTGCCAGCAGCTTGAGCCCTACAGGGAACACTGAAGCTTTCTTT. It is translated as CASSLSPTGNTEAFF.

This clonotype was recorded many times. The CDR3 region is CSAASPVRGNYEQYF. In DNA form, the CDR3 reads TGCAGTGCTGCCAGCCCCGTTCGCGGAAACTACGAGCAGTACTTC. This chain uses TRBV20-1 with TRBJ2-7; no firm D call. Germline lookup yields CDR1 DFQATT and CDR2 SNEGSKA (reference sequence). V gave up 5 bases and J gave up 3 bases, with 20 bases separating them. The CDR3 consists of 15 residues.

This clonotype was observed at least ten times. The rearrangement uses TRBV5-1 and TRBJ2-1; D is unclear. The CDR3 covers 16 residues. The germline CDR1 and CDR2 sequences are SGHRS and YFSETQ. V was shortened by 2 bases and J by 2 bases, with 14 bases between the two germline ends. CDR3 nucleotide sequence: TGCGCCAGCAGCTTCGAAGTGGATGATGCCTACAATGAGCAGTTCTTC. It translates to CASSFEVDDAYNEQFF.

This clonotype has a count of ten or more. The rearrangement joins TRBV24-1 to TRBJ1-2; perhaps TRBD1 as D (5 bases). The CDR3 sequence is 14 residues long. Germline V gene lookup returns CDR1 KGHDR and CDR2 SFDVKD. V was shortened by 3 bases and J by 5 bases, with 12 bases between the two germline ends. CDR3 loop: CATSDILTDYGYTF. The DNA of the CDR3 is TGTGCCACCAGTGATATTTTGACAGATTATGGCTACACCTTC.